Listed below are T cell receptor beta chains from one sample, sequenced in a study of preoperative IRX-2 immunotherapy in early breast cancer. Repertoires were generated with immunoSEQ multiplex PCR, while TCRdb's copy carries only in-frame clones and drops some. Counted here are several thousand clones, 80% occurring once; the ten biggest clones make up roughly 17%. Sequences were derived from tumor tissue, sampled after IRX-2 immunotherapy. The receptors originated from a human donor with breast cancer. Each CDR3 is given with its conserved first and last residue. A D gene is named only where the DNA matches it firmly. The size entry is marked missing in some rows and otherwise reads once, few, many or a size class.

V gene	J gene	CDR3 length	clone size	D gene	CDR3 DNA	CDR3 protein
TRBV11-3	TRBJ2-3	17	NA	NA	TGTGCCAGCAGCTCGGGCGGGGGCGCGACTAGCACAGATACGCAGTATTTT	CASSSGGGATSTDTQYF
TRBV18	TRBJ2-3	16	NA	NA	TGTGCCAGCTCATCTTTCCAGGGTCGTCGGACAGATACGCAGTATTTT	CASSSFQGRRTDTQYF
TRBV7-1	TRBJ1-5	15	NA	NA	TGTGCCAGCAGCTTGGCCCCGCGGGGTAATCAGCCCCAGCATTTT	CASSLAPRGNQPQHF
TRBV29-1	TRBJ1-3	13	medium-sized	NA	TGCAGCGCTGCATACGGGAGAGGAAACACCATATATTTT	CSAAYGRGNTIYF
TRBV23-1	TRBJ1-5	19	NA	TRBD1	TGCGCCAGCAGCCCTCGACAGGGTGAATTCGGGCTTAGCAATCAGCCCCAGCATTTT	CASSPRQGEFGLSNQPQHF
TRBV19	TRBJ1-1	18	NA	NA	TGTGCCAGTAGTACCAACCCGGACAGAAGGCGGGAGAACACTGAAGCTTTCTTT	CASSTNPDRRRENTEAFF
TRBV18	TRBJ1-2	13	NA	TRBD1	TGTGCCAGCTCACCAGCCAGGGGGGATGGCTACACCTTC	CASSPARGDGYTF
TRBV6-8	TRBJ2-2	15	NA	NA	TGTGCCAGCAGTTCTCCAGGACGGAGAACCGGGGAGCTGTTTTTT	CASSSPGRRTGELFF
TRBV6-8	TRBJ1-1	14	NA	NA	TGTGCCAGCAGACCGGGGACCCGGAACACTGAAGCTTTCTTT	CASRPGTRNTEAFF
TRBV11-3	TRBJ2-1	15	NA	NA	TGTGCCAGCAGCTCCGTCCAGAGCTCCTACAATGAGCAGTTCTTC	CASSSVQSSYNEQFF
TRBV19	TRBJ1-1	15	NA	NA	TGTGCCAGTAGTAAAGTTCTCATGATGAACACTGAAGCTTTCTTT	CASSKVLMMNTEAFF
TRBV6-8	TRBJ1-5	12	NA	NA	TGTGCCAGCAGTACAGGAGGACAGCCCCAGCATTTT	CASSTGGQPQHF
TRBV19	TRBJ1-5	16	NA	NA	TGTGCCAGTAGTACCAAGTCTCAGGCCAGCAATCAGCCCCAGCATTTT	CASSTKSQASNQPQHF
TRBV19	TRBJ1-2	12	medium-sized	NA	TGTGCCAGTCTCTCGACGGTCTATGGCTACACCTTC	CASLSTVYGYTF
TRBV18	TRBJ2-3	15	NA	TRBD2	TGTGCCAGCTATAGAGGGCTAGCGGGCGCAGATACGCAGTATTTT	CASYRGLAGADTQYF
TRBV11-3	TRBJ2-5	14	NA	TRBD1	TGTGCCAGCATCCCCGGACAGGCACAAGAGACCCAGTACTTC	CASIPGQAQETQYF
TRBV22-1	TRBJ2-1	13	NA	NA	TGTGCCAGCAGTTTATGGCGGTACAATGAGCAGTTCTTC	CASSLWRYNEQFF
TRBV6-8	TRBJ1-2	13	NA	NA	TGTGCCAGCAGACTAAATTATGATTGGGGCTACACCTTC	CASRLNYDWGYTF
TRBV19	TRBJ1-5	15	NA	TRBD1	TGTGCCAGTAGTAATTGGGGACAGGGAAATCAGCCCCAGCATTTT	CASSNWGQGNQPQHF
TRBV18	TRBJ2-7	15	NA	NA	TGTGCCAGCTCACCAAGGGACGGAAGCTCCTACGAGCAGTACTTC	CASSPRDGSSYEQYF
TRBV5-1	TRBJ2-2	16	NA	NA	TGCGCCAGCAGCTGGGGCGTACGGGGAAACACCGGGGAGCTGTTTTTT	CASSWGVRGNTGELFF
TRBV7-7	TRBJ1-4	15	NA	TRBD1	TGTGCCAGCAGCTTGTCGGCAGGGGGCAAGGAAAAACTGTTTTTT	CASSLSAGGKEKLFF
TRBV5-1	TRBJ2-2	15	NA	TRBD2	TGCGCCAGCTGTGCGACCGGGGGGACCACCGGGGAGCTGTTTTTT	CASCATGGTTGELFF
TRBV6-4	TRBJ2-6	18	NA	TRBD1	TGTGCCAGCAGTTACTCGACAGGGGGCATTTCTGGGGCCAACGTCCTGACTTTC	CASSYSTGGISGANVLTF
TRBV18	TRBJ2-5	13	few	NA	TGTGCCAGCTCACCACCGGTCCAAGAGACCCAGTACTTC	CASSPPVQETQYF
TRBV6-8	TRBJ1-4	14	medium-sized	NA	TGTGCCAGCAGCCAACAGGGTAGAACGTTTAAACTGTTTTTT	CASSQQGRTFKLFF
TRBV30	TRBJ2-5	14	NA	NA	TGTGCCTGGAGGGCAGGGTGGTACCAAGAGACCCAGTACTTC	CAWRAGWYQETQYF
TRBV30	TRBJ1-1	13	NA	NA	TGTGCCTGGAGTGTACGAGGGGACACTGAAGCTTTCTTT	CAWSVRGDTEAFF
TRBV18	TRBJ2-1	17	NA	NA	TGTGCCAGCTTAGGGTCTGGGCGGGTATGGAGCTACAATGAGCAGTTCTTC	CASLGSGRVWSYNEQFF
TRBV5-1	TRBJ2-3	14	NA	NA	TGCGCCAGCAGCTTGGGTGTATCAGGCGATACGCAGTATTTT	CASSLGVSGDTQYF
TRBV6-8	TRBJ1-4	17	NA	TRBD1	TGTGCCAGCAGTCGGTGGACAGGGGGCTTTACTAATGAAAAACTGTTTTTT	CASSRWTGGFTNEKLFF
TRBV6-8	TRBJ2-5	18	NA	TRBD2	TGTGCCAGCAAACCAGGGCTAGCGGGGTGGAAAAGGGGAGAGACCCAGTACTTC	CASKPGLAGWKRGETQYF
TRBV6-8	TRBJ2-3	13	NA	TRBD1	TGTGCCAGCGGGACAGGGAGCACAGATACGCAGTATTTT	CASGTGSTDTQYF
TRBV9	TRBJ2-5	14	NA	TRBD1	TGTGCCAGCAGCGCGACAGGGGCTGAAGAGACCCAGTACTTC	CASSATGAEETQYF
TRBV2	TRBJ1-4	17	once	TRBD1	TGTGCCAGCAGTCAACTTACCACCGGGACAGGCGTCGAAAAACTGTTTTTT	CASSQLTTGTGVEKLFF
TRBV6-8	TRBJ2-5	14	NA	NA	TGTGCCAGCAGCCAGGGGCTAGCGGTCGAGACCCAGTACTTC	CASSQGLAVETQYF
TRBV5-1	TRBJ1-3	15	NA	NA	TGCGCCAGCAGCATGATAGGGACACCTGGAAACACCATATATTTT	CASSMIGTPGNTIYF
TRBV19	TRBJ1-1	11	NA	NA	TGTGCCAGTAGAGCCGAAACTGAAGCTTTCTTT	CASRAETEAFF
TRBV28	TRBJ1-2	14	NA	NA	TGTGCCAGCAGCTCGGGTGGGGTGGACTATGGCTACACCTTC	CASSSGGVDYGYTF
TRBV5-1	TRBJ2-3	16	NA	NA	TGCGCCAGCAGCTTGGTCGTCGGGGGAACCACAGATACGCAGTATTTT	CASSLVVGGTTDTQYF
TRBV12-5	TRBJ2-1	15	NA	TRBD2	TGTGCCAGCACCCGCTCGGGGGGTTTGGGGAATGAGCAGTTCTTC	CASTRSGGLGNEQFF
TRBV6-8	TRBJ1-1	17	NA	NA	TGTGCCAGCAGTTACACCCGGGACGGAGTAATGAACACTGAAGCTTTCTTT	CASSYTRDGVMNTEAFF
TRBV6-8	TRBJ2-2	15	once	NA	TGTGCCAGCAGTTACGGGGGGCTATATACCGGGGAGCTGTTTTTT	CASSYGGLYTGELFF
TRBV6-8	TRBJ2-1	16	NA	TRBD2	TGTGCCAGCAGCAGGACTAGCGGGGGGTCCTACAATGAGCAGTTCTTC	CASSRTSGGSYNEQFF
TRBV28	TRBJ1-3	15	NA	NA	TGTGCCAGCAGTGTTACAGGATTCGGTGGAAACACCATATATTTT	CASSVTGFGGNTIYF
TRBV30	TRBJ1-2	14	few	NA	TGTGCCTGGAGTAGGGGATTGGCTAACTATGGCTACACCTTC	CAWSRGLANYGYTF
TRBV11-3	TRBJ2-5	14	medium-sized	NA	TGTGCCAGCAGCCCCATGGCCGTTACGAGACCCCAGTACTTC	CASSPMAVTRPQYF
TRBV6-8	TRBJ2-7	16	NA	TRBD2	TGTGCCAGCAGTGCACGACCGCCGGGGGGGGGCTACGAGCAGTACTTC	CASSARPPGGGYEQYF
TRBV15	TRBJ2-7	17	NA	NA	TGTGCCACCAGCAGAGATGGGGGCCCTGACAGAGCCTACGAGCAGTACTTC	CATSRDGGPDRAYEQYF
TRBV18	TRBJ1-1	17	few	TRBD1	TGTGCCAGCTCGTCCACCGGGGACAGCGGAATGAACACTGAAGCTTTCTTT	CASSSTGDSGMNTEAFF
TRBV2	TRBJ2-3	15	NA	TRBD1	TGTGCCAGCAGGGGCCGACAGGGTTTGCCAGATACGCAGTATTTT	CASRGRQGLPDTQYF
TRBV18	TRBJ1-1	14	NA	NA	TGTGCCAGCTCACCCAGGACCGGTACGACTGAAGCTTTCTTT	CASSPRTGTTEAFF